This T cell receptor (beta chain) is drawn from a study of T cell responses to AZD1222 COVID-19 vaccine. Study context: Whether given at about 4 or about 12 weeks, second doses were pooled.

Germline loops: CDR1 WNHNN, CDR2 SYGVQD (reference sequence). The CDR3 consists of 16 residues. With V trimmed by 6 bases and J by 0 bases, 9 bases remained unmatched. Study-wide points: Increased Spike-specific TCR breadth and depth were observed after two AZD1222 doses. Dominant CD4 TCR responses targeted spike regions 160-218 and 743-854. Donors in the cohort were predominantly white British and more often female, and clonal diversity was possibly underestimated.

Sequencing was performed with immunoSEQ multiplex PCR; in TCRdb, only in-frame clones are kept and a portion is missing. The table lists around 150,000 clones, approximately 88% of them singletons. Notes on this clone: What it binds is unknown.

This material consisted of peripheral blood, taken on day 0 of AZD1222 vaccination. The J gene is TRBJ2-3, the V gene TRBV10-1; TRBD2 aligns across 7 bases. This sequence originates from an adult in good health. This CDR3 reads CASRRLAPFSTDTQYF. The CDR3 DNA reads TGCGCCAGCAGGAGACTAGCTCCCTTTAGCACAGATACGCAGTATTTT.